This T cell receptor beta chain was found in a study of T cell responses to AZD1222 COVID-19 vaccine. Regarding the study as a whole: Dominant at 160-218 and 743-854, vaccine-associated CD4 TCRs also spanned spike.

About this clone itself: Its matching antigen is unknown.

This CDR3 has 20 amino acids. V lost 0 bases and J 3 bases, leaving 24 bases between the germline ends. Per germline, CDR1 MGHRA and CDR2 YSYEKL. Method: immunoSEQ multiplex PCR; TCRdb's copy keeps in-frame clones and lacks some. The repertoire holds approximately 150,000 clones, over 85% seen once, with 1.5% to 2% in the top ten. This sequence was found in an adult who received the AZD1222 COVID-19 vaccine. The rearrangement links TRBV4-1 to TRBJ2-1, with D hard to call. This specimen consisted of peripheral blood, obtained 28 days after the second AZD1222 dose. This CDR3 is CASSQDTVSRAGRFYNEQFF. DNA of the CDR3: TGCGCCAGCAGCCAAGACACCGTAAGCCGGGCAGGAAGGTTCTACAATGAGCAGTTCTTC.